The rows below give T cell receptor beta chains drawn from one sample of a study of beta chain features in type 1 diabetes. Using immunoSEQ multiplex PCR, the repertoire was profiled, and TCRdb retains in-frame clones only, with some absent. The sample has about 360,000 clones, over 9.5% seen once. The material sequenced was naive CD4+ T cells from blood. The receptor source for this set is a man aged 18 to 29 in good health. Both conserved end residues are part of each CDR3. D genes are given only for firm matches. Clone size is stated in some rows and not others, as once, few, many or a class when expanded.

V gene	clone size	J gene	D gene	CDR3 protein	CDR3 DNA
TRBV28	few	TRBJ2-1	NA	CAIDPSGGSYNEQFF	TGTGCCATCGACCCTTCCGGGGGCTCCTACAATGAGCAGTTCTTC
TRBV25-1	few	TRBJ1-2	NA	CASSGNYGYTF	TGTGCCAGCAGCGGGAACTATGGCTACACCTTC
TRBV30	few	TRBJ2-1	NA	CAWSALSGGEQFF	TGTGCCTGGAGTGCCTTAAGCGGCGGGGAGCAGTTCTTC
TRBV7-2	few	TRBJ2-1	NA	CASSFPQGSRFF	TGTGCCAGCAGCTTTCCACAGGGATCCCGGTTCTTC
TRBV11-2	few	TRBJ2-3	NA	CASSFRGSSTDTQYF	TGTGCCAGCAGCTTCCGCGGCTCTAGCACAGATACGCAGTATTTT
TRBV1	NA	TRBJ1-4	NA	CTSSQRQATNEKLFF	TGCACCAGCAGCCAACGACAGGCAACTAATGAAAAACTGTTTTTT
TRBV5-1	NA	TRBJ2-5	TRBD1	CASSVNTGAQETQYF	TGCGCCAGCAGCGTGAATACAGGGGCCCAAGAGACCCAGTACTTC
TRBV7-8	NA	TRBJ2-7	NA	CASRERVRTEQYF	TGTGCCAGCCGTGAACGGGTTCGAACCGAGCAGTACTTC
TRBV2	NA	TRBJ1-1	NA	CASRYSMNTEAFF	TGTGCCAGCAGGTACTCCATGAACACTGAAGCTTTCTTT
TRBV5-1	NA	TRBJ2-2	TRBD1	CASGRDRTNTGELFF	TGCGCCAGCGGCCGGGACAGAACGAACACCGGGGAGCTGTTTTTT
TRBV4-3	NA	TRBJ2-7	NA	CASSQVSGRNEQYF	TGCGCCAGCAGCCAAGTATCAGGCCGGAACGAGCAGTACTTC
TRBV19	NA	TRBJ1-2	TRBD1	CASSVGTRQGHYGYTF	TGTGCCAGTAGCGTCGGGACCCGACAGGGCCACTATGGCTACACCTTC
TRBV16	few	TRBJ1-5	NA	CASSEGGAGNQPQHF	TGTGCCAGCAGCGAAGGGGGTGCCGGCAATCAGCCCCAGCATTTT
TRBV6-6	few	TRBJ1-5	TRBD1	CASSYSGTGVQPQHF	TGTGCCAGCAGTTACTCGGGCACAGGGGTCCAGCCCCAGCATTTT
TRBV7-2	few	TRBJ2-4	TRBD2	CASSLQSSGSIQYF	TGTGCCAGCAGCTTGCAATCCAGCGGGAGCATTCAGTACTTC
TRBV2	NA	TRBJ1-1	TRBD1	CASSWTGSNTEAFF	TGTGCCAGCAGTTGGACAGGGTCGAACACTGAAGCTTTCTTT
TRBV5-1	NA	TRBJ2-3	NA	CASSLDGGTDTQYF	TGCGCCAGCAGCTTGGACGGAGGCACAGATACGCAGTATTTT
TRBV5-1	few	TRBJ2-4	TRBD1	CASSLDRVVNIQYF	TGCGCCAGCAGTTTGGACAGGGTTGTGAACATTCAGTACTTC
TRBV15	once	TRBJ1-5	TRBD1	CATSRDFDRDNQPQHF	TGTGCCACCAGCAGAGATTTCGACAGGGACAATCAGCCCCAGCATTTT
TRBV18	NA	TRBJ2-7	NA	CASSPRRADEQYF	TGTGCCAGCTCACCCCGCCGAGCGGACGAGCAGTACTTC
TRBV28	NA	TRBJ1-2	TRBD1	CASSPGGSWGYTF	TGTGCCAGCAGTCCAGGGGGGTCCTGGGGCTACACCTTC
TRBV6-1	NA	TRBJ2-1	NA	CASSEASVVNEQFF	TGTGCCAGCAGTGAAGCGAGTGTCGTCAATGAGCAGTTCTTC
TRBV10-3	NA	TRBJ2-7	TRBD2	CAISEGLAGAEQYF	TGTGCCATCAGTGAGGGACTAGCGGGAGCCGAGCAGTACTTC
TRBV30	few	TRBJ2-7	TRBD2	CAWSVSRLAGGEQYF	TGTGCCTGGAGTGTTAGTCGACTAGCGGGAGGCGAGCAGTACTTC
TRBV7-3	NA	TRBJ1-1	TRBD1	CASSPGTGGAAFF	TGTGCCAGCAGCCCCGGGACAGGGGGCGCGGCTTTCTTT
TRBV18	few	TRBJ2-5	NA	CASSPSYQETQYF	TGTGCCAGCTCACCCTCCTACCAAGAGACCCAGTACTTC
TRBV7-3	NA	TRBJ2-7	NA	CASSSGQPGDYEQYF	TGTGCCAGCAGCTCGGGACAGCCGGGGGACTACGAGCAGTACTTC
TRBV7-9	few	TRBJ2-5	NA	CASSPRALSSEAQYF	TGTGCCAGCAGCCCTCGCGCCTTAAGTTCTGAGGCCCAGTACTTC
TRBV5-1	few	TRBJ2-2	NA	CASIPGTLNTGELFF	TGCGCCAGCATCCCCGGGACACTGAACACCGGGGAGCTGTTTTTT
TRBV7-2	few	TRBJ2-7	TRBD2	CASSLTTWASGRAYEQYF	TGTGCCAGCAGCTTAACGACCTGGGCTAGCGGGAGGGCCTACGAGCAGTACTTC
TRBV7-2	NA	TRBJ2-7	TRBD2	CASSETSGRANEQYF	TGTGCCAGCAGCGAAACTAGCGGGAGGGCCAACGAGCAGTACTTC
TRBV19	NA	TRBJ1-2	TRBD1	CASSRDRDFSYQGYTF	TGTGCCAGTAGTCGAGACAGGGATTTTTCATATCAAGGCTACACCTTC
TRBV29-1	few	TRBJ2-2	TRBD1	CSVGTGDPSGELFF	TGCAGCGTTGGGACAGGGGATCCGTCCGGGGAGCTGTTTTTT
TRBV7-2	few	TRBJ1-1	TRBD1	CASSSSGTVGPEAFF	TGTGCCAGCAGCTCCTCCGGGACAGTGGGACCTGAAGCTTTCTTT